This T cell receptor (beta chain) was recovered during a study of post-analysis software for immune sequencing data. At the level of the study: Relapsing-remitting, secondary progressive and progressive-relapsing courses of multiple sclerosis were included. General study findings and limits: F measure showed strong co-clustering of same-batch samples. Roughly five TRBV segments were more frequent in patients than controls; TRBV5-6, TRBV5-1 and TRBV20-1 belonged to this group.

The junction had 16 bases not matched to a gene; V was cut back by 6 bases and J by 13 bases. CDR3 length: 17 residues. About this clonotype: The antigen is unknown.

cDNA libraries of TCR beta carried unique molecular identifiers. MiXCR, applied by TCRdb to the PCR reads, yields one record per CDR3 protein. This repertoire shows hundreds of thousands of distinct CDR3 sequences, 25% to 30% found once; its top ten account for more than 0.45%. The chain couples TRBV12-3 or TRBV12-4 to TRBJ2-3; 16 bases agree with TRBD2. This receptor was obtained from a girl aged 10 to 17 with multiple sclerosis. Sequencing was done on a sample of blood. CDR3 residues: CASSRGLAGGSTDAEYF. For the CDR3, the DNA is TGTGCCAGCAGCCGGGGACTAGCGGGAGGGAGCACAGATGCGGAGTATTTT.